This is a list of T cell receptor beta chains from one sample in a study of vaccination and CD4 T cells after COVID-19. A single record per CDR3 protein comes from TCRdb applying MiXCR to the PCR reads. The sample comprises around 20,000 distinct CDR3 sequences, over 55% of which are singletons, and about a tenth rests with the top ten. The antigens these receptors bind are not known. The sample was CD4+ T cells from blood, cultured in vitro, taken after SARS-CoV-2 vaccination. Receptors originate from a human donor who had recovered from COVID-19. CDR3s include the opening cysteine and the closing phenylalanine or tryptophan. The D gene is left open where the match is weak. Not all rows give a size; the values are once, few, many and, for expanded clones, a class.

J,size,D,V,CDR3,DNA
TRBJ2-5,NA,TRBD2,TRBV6-2/TRBV6-3,CASSYGTSGGQYF,TGTGCCAGCAGTTACGGGACTAGCGGGGGCCAGTACTTC
TRBJ1-2,few,TRBD1,TRBV5-1,CASSLTSGGNYGYTF,TGCGCCAGCAGCTTGACCTCAGGGGGGAACTATGGCTACACCTTC
TRBJ1-5,NA,NA,TRBV19,CASSIWKENQPQHF,TGTGCCAGTAGTATTTGGAAGGAGAATCAGCCCCAGCATTTT
TRBJ2-7,NA,TRBD1,TRBV20-1,CSASFLTGQGSYEQYF,TGCAGTGCTAGTTTCTTAACGGGACAGGGATCGTACGAGCAGTACTTC
TRBJ1-2,once,NA,TRBV5-8,CASSHRANYGYTF,TGTGCCAGCAGCCACAGGGCCAACTATGGCTACACCTTC
TRBJ1-1,NA,TRBD1,TRBV7-2,CASSLAGTGGAGTEAFF,TGTGCCAGCAGCTTAGCCGGGACAGGGGGCGCGGGCACTGAAGCTTTCTTT
TRBJ1-4,few,NA,TRBV6-1,CASSEGWVGEKLFF,TGTGCCAGCAGTGAAGGGTGGGTCGGTGAAAAACTGTTTTTT
TRBJ1-5,NA,NA,TRBV24-1,CATSEGRDQPQHF,TGTGCCACCAGTGAAGGCCGGGATCAGCCCCAGCATTTT
TRBJ1-5,NA,TRBD1,TRBV19,CASSPLPGQRSEPQHF,TGTGCCAGTAGTCCCCTTCCGGGACAGCGGAGCGAGCCCCAGCATTTT
TRBJ1-1,NA,TRBD1,TRBV20-1,CSAAGTGRSTEAFF,TGCAGTGCCGCCGGGACAGGCCGGAGCACTGAAGCTTTCTTT